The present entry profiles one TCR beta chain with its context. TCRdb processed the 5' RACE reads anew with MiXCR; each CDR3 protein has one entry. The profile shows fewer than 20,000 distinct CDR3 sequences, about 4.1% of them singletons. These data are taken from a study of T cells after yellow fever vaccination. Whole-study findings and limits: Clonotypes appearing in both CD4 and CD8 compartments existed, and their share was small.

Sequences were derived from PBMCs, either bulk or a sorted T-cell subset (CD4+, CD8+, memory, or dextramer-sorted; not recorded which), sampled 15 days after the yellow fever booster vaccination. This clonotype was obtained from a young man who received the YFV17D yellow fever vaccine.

As DNA, the CDR3 is TGTGCCAGCAGCAAAACAGAGAGCTCCTACAATGAGCAGTTCTTC. Amino acid sequence: CASSKTESSYNEQFF. J is TRBJ2-1 and V is TRBV7-8, with no clear D. Germline CDR1 is SGHVS and CDR2 is FQNEAQ. V was clipped by 5 bases and J by 0 bases, with 11 bases between them. CDR3 length: 15 amino acids.